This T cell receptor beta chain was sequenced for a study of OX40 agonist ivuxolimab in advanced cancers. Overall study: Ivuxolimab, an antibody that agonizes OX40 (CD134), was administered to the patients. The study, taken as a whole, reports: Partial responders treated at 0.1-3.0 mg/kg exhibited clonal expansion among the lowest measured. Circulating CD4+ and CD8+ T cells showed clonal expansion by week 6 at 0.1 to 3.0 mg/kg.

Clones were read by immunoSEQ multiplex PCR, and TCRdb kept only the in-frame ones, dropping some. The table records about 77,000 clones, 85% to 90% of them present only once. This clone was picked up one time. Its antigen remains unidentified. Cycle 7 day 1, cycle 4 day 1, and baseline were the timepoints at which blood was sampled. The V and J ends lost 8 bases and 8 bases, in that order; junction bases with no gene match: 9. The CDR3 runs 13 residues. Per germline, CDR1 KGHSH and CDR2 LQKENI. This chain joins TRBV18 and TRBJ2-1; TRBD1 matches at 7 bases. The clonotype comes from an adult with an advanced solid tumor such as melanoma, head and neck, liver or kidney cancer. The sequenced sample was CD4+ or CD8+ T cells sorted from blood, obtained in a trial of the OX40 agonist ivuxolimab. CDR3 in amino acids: CASTGQDADEQFF. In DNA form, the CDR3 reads TGTGCCAGCACCGGACAGGACGCTGATGAGCAGTTCTTC.